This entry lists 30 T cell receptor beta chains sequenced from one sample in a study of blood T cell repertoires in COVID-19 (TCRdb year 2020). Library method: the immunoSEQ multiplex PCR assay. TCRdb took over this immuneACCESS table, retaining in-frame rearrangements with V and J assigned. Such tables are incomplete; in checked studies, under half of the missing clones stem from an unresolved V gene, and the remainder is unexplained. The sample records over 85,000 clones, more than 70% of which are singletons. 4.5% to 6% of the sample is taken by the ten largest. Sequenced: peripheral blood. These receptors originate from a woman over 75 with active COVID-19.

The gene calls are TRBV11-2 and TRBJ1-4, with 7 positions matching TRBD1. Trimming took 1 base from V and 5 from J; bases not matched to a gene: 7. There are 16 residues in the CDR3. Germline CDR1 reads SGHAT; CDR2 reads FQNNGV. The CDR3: CASSLGMRDSNEKLFF. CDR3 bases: TGTGCCAGCAGCTTAGGCATGAGGGACAGCAATGAAAAACTGTTTTTT.

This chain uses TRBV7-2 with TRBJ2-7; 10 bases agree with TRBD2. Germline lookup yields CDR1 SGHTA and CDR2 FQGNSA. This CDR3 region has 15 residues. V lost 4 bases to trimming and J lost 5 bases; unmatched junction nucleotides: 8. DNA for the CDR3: TGTGCCAGCAGCTCGGACGGGCTAGCGGGAGACGAGCAGTACTTC. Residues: CASSSDGLAGDEQYF.

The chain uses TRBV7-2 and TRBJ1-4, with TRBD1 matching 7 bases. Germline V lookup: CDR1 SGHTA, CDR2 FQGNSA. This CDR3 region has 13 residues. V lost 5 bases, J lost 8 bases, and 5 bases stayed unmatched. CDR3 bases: TGTGCCAGCAGCCCGCCGGACAGGGAAAAACTGTTTTTT. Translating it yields CASSPPDREKLFF. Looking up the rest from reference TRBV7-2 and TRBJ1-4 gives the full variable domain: GAGVSQSPSNKVTEKGKDVELRCDPISGHTALYWYRQSLGQGLEFLIYFQGNSAPDKSGLPSDRFSAERTGGSVSTLTIQRTQQEDSAVYLCASSPPDREKLFFGSGTQLSVL.

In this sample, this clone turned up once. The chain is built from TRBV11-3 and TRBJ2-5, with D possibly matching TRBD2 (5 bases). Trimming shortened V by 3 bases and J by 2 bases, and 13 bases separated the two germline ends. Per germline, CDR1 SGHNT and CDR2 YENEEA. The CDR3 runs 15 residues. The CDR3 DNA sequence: TGTGCCAGCAGCTTGAGGGTAGCCCGACAAGAGACCCAGTACTTC. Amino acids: CASSLRVARQETQYF.

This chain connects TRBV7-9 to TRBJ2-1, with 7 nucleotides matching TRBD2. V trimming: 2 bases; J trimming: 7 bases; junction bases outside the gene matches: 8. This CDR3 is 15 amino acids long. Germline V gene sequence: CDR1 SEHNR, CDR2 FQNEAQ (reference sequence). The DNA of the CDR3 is TGTGCCAGCAGCTTAAATAGCGGGTCGTCGAATGAGCAGTTCTTC. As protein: CASSLNSGSSNEQFF.

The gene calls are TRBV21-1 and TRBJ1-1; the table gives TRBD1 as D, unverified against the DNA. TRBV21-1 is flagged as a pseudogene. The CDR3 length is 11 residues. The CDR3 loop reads CASSCGREAFF. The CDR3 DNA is TGTGCCAGCAGCTGTGGGCGCGAAGCTTTCTTT.

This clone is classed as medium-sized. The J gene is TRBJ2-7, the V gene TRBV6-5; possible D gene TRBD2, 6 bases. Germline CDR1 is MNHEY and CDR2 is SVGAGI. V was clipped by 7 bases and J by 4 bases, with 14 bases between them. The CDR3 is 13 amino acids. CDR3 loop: CASMGLTAYEQYF. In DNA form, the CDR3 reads TGTGCCAGCATGGGACTGACAGCTTACGAGCAGTACTTC.

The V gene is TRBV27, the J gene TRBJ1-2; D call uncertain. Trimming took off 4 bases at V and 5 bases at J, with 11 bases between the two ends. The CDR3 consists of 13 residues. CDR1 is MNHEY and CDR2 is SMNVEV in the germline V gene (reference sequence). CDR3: CASSYRAGYGYTF. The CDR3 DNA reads TGTGCCAGCAGTTACCGGGCGGGATATGGCTACACCTTC.

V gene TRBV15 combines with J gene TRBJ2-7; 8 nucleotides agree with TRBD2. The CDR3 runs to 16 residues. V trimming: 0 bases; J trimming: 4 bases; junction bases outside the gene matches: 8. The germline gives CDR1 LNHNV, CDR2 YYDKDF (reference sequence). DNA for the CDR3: TGTGCCACCAGCAGAGATCGGGGGACTAGGACTTACGAGCAGTACTTC. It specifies CATSRDRGTRTYEQYF. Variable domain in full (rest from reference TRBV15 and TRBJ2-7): DAMVIQNPRYQVTQFGKPVTLSCSQTLNHNVMYWYQQKSSQAPKLLFHYYDKDFNNEADTPDNFQSRRPNTSFCFLDIRSPGLGDTAMYLCATSRDRGTRTYEQYFGPGTRLTVT.

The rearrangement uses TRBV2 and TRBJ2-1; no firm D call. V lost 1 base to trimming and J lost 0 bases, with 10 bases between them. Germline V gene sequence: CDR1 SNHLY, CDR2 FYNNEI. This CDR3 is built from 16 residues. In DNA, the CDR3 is TGTGCCAGCAGTGAAGGGCCCCAAAGCTCCTACAATGAGCAGTTCTTC. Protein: CASSEGPQSSYNEQFF. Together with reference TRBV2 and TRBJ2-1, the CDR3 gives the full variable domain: EPEVTQTPSHQVTQMGQEVILRCVPISNHLYFYWYRQILGQKVEFLVSFYNNEISEKSEIFDDQFSVERPDGSNFTLKIRSTKLEDSAMYFCASSEGPQSSYNEQFFGPGTRLTVL.

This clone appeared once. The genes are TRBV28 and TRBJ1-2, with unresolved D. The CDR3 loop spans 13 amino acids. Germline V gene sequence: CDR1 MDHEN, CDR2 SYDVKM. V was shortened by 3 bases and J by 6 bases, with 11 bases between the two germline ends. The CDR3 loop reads CASSFEQLHGYTF. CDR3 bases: TGTGCCAGCAGTTTTGAACAGCTCCATGGCTACACCTTC.

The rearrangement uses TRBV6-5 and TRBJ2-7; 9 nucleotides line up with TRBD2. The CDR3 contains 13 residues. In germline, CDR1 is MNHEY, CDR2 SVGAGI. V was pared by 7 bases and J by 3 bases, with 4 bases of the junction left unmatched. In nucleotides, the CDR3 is TGTGCCAGCAATCCTAGCGGGATCTACGAGCAGTACTTC. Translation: CASNPSGIYEQYF.

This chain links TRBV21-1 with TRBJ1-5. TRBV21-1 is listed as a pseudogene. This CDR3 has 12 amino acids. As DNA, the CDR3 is TGTGCCACCGGGGAGGCCAATCAGCCCCAGCATTTT. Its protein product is CATGEANQPQHF.

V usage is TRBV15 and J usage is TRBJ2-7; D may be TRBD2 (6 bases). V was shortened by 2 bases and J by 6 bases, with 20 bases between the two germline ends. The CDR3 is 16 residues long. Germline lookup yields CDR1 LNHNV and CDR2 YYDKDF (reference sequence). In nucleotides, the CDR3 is TGTGCCACCAGCAGACTTCCGGGACTCGCAGTTCCCGAGCAGTACTTC. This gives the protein CATSRLPGLAVPEQYF.

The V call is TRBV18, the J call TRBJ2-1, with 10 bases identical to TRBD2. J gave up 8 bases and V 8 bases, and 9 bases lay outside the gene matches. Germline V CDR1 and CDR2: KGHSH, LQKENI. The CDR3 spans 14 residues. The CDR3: CASHQASGSYEQFF. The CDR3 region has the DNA TGTGCCAGCCACCAGGCTAGCGGGAGCTATGAGCAGTTCTTC.

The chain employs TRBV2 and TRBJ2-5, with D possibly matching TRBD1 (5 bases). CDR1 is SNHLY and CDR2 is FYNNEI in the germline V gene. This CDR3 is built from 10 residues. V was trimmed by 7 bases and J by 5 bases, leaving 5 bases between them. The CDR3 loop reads CASKGETQYF. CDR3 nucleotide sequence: TGTGCCAGCAAGGGGGAGACCCAGTACTTC.

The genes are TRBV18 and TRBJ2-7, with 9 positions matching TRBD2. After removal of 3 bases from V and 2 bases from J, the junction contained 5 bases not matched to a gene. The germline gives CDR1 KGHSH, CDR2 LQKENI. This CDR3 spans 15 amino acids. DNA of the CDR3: TGTGCCAGCTCACCCCCCAGCGGGAGGACCTACGAGCAGTACTTC. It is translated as CASSPPSGRTYEQYF.

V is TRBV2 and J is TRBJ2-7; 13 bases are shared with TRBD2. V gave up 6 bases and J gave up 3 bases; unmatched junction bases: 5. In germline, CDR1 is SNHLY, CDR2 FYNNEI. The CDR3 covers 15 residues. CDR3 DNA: TGTGCCAGCAGGCAGGGACTAGCGGGATTCTACGAGCAGTACTTC. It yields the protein CASRQGLAGFYEQYF.

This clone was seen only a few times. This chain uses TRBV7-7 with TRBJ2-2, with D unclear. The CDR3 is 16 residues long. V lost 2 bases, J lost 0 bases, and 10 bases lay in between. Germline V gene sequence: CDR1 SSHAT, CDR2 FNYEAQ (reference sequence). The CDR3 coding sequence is TGTGCCAGCAGCTTATCCCCCATAGCGAACACCGGGGAGCTGTTTTTT. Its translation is CASSLSPIANTGELFF.

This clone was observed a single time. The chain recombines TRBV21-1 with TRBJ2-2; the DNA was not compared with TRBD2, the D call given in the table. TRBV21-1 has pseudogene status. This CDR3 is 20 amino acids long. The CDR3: CASSTSGTSGASPNTGELFF. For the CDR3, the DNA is TGTGCCAGCAGCACCTCCGGGACTAGCGGGGCTTCGCCGAACACCGGGGAGCTGTTTTTT.

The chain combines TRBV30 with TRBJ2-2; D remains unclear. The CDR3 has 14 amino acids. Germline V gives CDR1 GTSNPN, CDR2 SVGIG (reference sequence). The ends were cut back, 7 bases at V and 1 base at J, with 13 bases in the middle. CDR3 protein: CASTRALNTGELFF. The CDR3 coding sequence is TGTGCCTCGACAAGAGCTCTGAACACCGGGGAGCTGTTTTTT.

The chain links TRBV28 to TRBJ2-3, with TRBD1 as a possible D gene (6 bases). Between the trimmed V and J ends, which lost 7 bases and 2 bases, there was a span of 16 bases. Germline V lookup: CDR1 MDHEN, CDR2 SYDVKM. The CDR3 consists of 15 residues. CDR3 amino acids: CASTLVSGVTDTQYF. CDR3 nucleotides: TGTGCCAGCACCCTTGTATCAGGGGTCACAGATACGCAGTATTTT.

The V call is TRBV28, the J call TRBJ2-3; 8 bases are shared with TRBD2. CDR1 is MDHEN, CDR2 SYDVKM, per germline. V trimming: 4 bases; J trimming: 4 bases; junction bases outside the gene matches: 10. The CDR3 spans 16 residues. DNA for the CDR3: TGTGCCAGCAGTTCCTTCTCGGGAGGGAGGTCAGATACGCAGTATTTT. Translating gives CASSSFSGGRSDTQYF.

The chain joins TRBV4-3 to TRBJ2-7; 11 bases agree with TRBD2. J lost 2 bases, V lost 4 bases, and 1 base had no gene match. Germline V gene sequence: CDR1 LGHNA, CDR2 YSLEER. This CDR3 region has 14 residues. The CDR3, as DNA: TGCGCCAGCAGCCCGACTAGCGGGACCTACGAGCAGTACTTC. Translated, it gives CASSPTSGTYEQYF.

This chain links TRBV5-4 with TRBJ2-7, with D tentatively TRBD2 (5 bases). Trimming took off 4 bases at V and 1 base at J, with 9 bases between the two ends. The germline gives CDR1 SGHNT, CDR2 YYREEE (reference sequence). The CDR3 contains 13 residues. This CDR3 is CASSVTGSYEQYF. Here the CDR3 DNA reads TGTGCCAGCAGCGTGACGGGGTCCTACGAGCAGTACTTC.

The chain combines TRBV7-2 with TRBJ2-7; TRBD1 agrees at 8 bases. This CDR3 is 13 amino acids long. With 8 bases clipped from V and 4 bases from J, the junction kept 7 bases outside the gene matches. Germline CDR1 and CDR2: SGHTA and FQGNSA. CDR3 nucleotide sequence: TGTGCCAGCGGGCAGGGGGCTAGATACGAGCAGTACTTC. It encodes CASGQGARYEQYF. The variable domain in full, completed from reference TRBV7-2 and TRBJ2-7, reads GAGVSQSPSNKVTEKGKDVELRCDPISGHTALYWYRQSLGQGLEFLIYFQGNSAPDKSGLPSDRFSAERTGGSVSTLTIQRTQQEDSAVYLCASGQGARYEQYFGPGTRLTVT.

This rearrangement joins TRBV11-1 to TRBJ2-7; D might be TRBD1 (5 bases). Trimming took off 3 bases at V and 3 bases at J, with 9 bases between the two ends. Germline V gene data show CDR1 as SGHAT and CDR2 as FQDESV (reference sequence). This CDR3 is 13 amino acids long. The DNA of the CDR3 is TGTGCCAGCAGCTTGACACAGGTCTACGAGCAGTACTTC. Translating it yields CASSLTQVYEQYF. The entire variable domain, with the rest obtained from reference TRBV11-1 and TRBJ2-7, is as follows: EAEVAQSPRYKITEKSQAVAFWCDPISGHATLYWYRQILGQGPELLVQFQDESVVDDSQLPKDRFSAERLKGVDSTLKIQPAELGDSAMYLCASSLTQVYEQYFGPGTRLTVT.

The CDR3, as DNA: TGTGCCAGCAGGTCCCTGGGGCGGGGGCAGTTCTTC. Its protein is CASRSLGRGQFF. The V call is TRBV2, the J call TRBJ2-1, with D tentatively TRBD2 (6 bases). The germline CDR1 and CDR2 sequences are SNHLY and FYNNEI. The CDR3 is made up of 12 amino acids. The germline V and J ends were trimmed by 6 bases and 12 bases, with 15 bases remaining between them.

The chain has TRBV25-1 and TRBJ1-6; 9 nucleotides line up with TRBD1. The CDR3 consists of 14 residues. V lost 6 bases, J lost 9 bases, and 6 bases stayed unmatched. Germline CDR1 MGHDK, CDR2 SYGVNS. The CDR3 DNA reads TGTGCCAGCAGAGGACAGGGGTTACGTTCACCCCTCCACTTT. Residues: CASRGQGLRSPLHF.

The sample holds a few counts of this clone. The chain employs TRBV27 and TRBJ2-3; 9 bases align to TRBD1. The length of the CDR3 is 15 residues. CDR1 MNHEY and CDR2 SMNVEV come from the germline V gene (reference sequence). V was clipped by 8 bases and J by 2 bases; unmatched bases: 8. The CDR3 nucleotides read TGTGCCAGCCAACCGGGACAGGGATACACAGATACGCAGTATTTT. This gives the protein CASQPGQGYTDTQYF.